This TCR beta chain stems from a study of cytomegalovirus exposure and HLA in healthy donors. V dropped 7 bases and J dropped 0; count of bases not matched to a gene: 5. CDR1 is SGHRS, CDR2 YFSETQ, per germline. CDR3 length equals 15 residues. Method: immunoSEQ multiplex PCR; TCRdb's copy keeps in-frame clones and lacks some. The sample lists around 93,000 clones, 85% occurring once. In the case of this clone: What it binds is unknown.

Study-level findings and limits: Under in vitro conditions, three CMV-associated chains were confirmed as specific for CMV antigens. A later analysis found first-cohort TCR clusters tended to co-occur in the approximately 120 validation repertoires. According to the study, approximately 150 TCR beta chains were cytomegalovirus-associated.

The donors were members of the validation cohort, which comprised more than 90 subjects and was separate from the first cohort of more than 500 subjects. The rearrangement joins TRBV5-1 to TRBJ2-7; TRBD2 agrees at 12 bases. This receptor was taken from a man aged 18 to 29 in good health and CMV-seropositive. The sequencing input was PBMCs. The chain's CDR3 is CASRLTSGSSYEQYF. CDR3 nucleotide sequence: TGCGCCAGCCGACTGACTAGCGGGAGCTCCTACGAGCAGTACTTC.